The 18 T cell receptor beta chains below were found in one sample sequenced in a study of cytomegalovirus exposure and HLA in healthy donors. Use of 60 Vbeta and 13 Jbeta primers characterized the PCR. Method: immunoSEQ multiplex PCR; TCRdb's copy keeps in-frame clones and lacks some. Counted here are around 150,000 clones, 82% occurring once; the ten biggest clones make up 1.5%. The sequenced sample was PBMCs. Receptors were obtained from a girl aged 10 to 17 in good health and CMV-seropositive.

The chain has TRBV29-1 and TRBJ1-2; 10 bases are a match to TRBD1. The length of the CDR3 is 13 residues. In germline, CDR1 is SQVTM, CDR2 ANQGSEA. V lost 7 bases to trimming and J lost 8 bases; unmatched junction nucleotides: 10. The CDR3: CSGQGAPDTGYTF. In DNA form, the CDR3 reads TGCAGCGGACAGGGGGCCCCAGATACGGGCTACACCTTC.

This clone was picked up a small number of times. DNA for the CDR3: TGTGCCAGCAGCCGAATCGGGGAGGAGACCCAGTACTTC. This gives the protein CASSRIGEETQYF. The chain combines TRBV28 with TRBJ2-5; the D gene is possibly TRBD2 (5 bases). The germline gives CDR1 MDHEN, CDR2 SYDVKM. This CDR3 has 13 amino acids. V dropped 6 bases and J dropped 5 bases, with 13 bases sitting between them. The full variable domain, in which reference TRBV28 and TRBJ2-5 provide the parts outside the CDR3, is DVKVTQSSRYLVKRTGEKVFLECVQDMDHENMFWYRQDPGLGLRLIYFSYDVKMKEKGDIPEGYSVSREKKERFSLILESASTNQTSMYLCASSRIGEETQYFGPGTRLLVL.

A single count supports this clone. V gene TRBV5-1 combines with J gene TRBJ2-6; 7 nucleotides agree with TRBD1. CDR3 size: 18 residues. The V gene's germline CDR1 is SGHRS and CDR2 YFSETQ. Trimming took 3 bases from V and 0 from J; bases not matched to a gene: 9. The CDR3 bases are TGCGCCAGCAGCTACGACAGGGTCCTCTCCTCTGGGGCCAACGTCCTGACTTTC. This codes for CASSYDRVLSSGANVLTF.

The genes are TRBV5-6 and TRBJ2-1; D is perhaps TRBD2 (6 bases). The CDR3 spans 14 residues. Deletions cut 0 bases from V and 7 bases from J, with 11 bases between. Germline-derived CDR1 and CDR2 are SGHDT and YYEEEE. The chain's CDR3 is CASSLVAGRNEQFF. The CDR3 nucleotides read TGTGCCAGCAGCTTGGTAGCAGGGAGGAATGAGCAGTTCTTC.

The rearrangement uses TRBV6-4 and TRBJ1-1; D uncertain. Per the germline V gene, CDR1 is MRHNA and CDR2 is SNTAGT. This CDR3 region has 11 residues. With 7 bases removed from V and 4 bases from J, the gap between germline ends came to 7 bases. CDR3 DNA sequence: TGTGCCAGCACCAGTGGCACTGAAGCTTTCTTT. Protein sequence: CASTSGTEAFF.

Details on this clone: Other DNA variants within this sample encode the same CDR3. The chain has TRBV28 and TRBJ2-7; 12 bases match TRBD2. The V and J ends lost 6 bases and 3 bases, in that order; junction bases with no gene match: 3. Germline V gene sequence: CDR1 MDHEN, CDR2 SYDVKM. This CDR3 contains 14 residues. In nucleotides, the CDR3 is TGTGCCAGCAGGCCGGGACTAGCGGGCTACGAGCAGTACTTC. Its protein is CASRPGLAGYEQYF.

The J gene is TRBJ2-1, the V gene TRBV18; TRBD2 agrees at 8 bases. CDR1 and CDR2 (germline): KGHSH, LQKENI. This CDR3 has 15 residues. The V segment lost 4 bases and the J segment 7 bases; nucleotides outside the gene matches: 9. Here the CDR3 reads CASSQVAGLFNEQFF. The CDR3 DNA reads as TGTGCCAGCTCACAGGTAGCGGGATTGTTTAATGAGCAGTTCTTC.

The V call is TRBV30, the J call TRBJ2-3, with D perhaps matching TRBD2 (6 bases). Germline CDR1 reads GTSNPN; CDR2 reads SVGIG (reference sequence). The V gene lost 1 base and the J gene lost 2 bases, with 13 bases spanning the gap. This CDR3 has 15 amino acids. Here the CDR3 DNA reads TGTGCCTGGAGTGCAAGGCGGGGCAACACAGATACGCAGTATTTT. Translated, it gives CAWSARRGNTDTQYF.

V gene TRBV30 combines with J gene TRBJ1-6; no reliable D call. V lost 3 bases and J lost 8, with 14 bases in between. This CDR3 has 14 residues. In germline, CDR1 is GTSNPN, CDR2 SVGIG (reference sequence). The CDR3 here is CAWRLSGFDSPLHF. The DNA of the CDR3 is TGTGCCTGGAGATTGTCGGGTTTCGATTCACCCCTCCACTTT.

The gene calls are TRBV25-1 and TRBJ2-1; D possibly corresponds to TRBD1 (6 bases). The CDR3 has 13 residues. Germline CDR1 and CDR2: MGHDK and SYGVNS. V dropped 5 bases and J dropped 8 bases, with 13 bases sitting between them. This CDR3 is CASSKGQGYEQFF. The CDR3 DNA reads TGTGCCAGCAGTAAGGGGCAGGGGTATGAGCAGTTCTTC.

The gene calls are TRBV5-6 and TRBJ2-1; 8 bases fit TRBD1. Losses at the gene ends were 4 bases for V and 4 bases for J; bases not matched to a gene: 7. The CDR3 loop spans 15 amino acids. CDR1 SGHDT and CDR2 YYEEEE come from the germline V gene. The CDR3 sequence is CASSQDRVLYNEQFF. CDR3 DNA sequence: TGTGCCAGCAGCCAGGACAGGGTTTTGTACAATGAGCAGTTCTTC. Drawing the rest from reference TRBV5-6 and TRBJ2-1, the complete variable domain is DAGVTQSPTHLIKTRGQQVTLRCSPKSGHDTVSWYQQALGQGPQFIFQYYEEEERQRGNFPDRFSGHQFPNYSSELNVNALLLGDSALYLCASSQDRVLYNEQFFGPGTRLTVL.

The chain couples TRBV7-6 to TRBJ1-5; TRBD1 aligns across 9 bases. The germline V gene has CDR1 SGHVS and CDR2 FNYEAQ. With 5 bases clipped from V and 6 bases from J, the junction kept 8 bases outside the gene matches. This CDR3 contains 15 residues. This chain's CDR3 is CASSEGTGLGQPQHF. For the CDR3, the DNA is TGTGCCAGCAGCGAAGGGACAGGGTTAGGTCAGCCCCAGCATTTT.

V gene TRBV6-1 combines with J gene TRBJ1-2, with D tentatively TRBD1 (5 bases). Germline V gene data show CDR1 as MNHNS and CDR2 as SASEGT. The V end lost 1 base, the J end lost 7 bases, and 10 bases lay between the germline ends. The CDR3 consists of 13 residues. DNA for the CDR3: TGTGCCAGCAGTGAAGGGGCAGGGTTTGGCTACACCTTC. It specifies CASSEGAGFGYTF.

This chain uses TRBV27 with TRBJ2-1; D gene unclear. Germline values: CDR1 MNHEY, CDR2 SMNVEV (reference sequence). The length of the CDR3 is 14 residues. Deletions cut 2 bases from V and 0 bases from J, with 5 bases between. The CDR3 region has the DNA TGTGCCAGCAGTTTAACATCCTCCTACAATGAGCAGTTCTTC. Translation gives CASSLTSSYNEQFF.

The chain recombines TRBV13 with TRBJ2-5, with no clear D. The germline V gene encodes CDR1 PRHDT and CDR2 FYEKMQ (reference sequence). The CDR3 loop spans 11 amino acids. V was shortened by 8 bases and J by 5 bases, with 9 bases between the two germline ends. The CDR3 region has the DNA TGTGCCAGCGTTGTTGGCGAGACCCAGTACTTC. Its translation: CASVVGETQYF.

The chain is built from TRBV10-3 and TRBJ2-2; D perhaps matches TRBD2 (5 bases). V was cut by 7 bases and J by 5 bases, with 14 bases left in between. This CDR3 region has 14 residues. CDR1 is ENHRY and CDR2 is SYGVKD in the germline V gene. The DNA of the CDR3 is TGTGCCATCACTGGGAGCGACCCTACCGGGGAGCTGTTTTTT. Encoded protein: CAITGSDPTGELFF.

CDR3 sequence (DNA): TGTGCCAGCAGCTTAGCTAGCGGGGGGTCAGAGACCCAGTACTTC. This codes for CASSLASGGSETQYF. The chain links TRBV7-2 to TRBJ2-5; 10 nucleotides agree with TRBD2. Germline V gives CDR1 SGHTA, CDR2 FQGNSA. Trimming at V came to 0 bases and at J to 4 bases, leaving 2 bases not matched to a gene. The CDR3 contains 15 residues.

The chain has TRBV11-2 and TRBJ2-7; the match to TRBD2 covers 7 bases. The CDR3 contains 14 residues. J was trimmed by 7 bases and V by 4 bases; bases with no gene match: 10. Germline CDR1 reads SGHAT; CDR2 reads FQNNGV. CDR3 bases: TGTGCCAGCAGCTACGTCGGCGGGGGTGGTGAGCAGTACTTC. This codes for CASSYVGGGGEQYF. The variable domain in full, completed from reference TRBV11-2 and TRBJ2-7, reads EAGVAQSPRYKIIEKRQSVAFWCNPISGHATLYWYQQILGQGPKLLIQFQNNGVVDDSQLPKDRFSAERLKGVDSTLKIQPAKLEDSAVYLCASSYVGGGGEQYFGPGTRLTVT.